Listed below are T cell receptor beta chains from one sample, sequenced in a study of T-cell reconstitution after alpha-beta-depleted transplantation in children. Via MiXCR, TCRdb re-called the PCR reads, giving one row per CDR3 protein. The sample shows about 370,000 distinct CDR3 sequences, roughly 22% of them seen only once. Sequencing was performed on PBMCs from the stem cell graft donor, taken from the stem cell graft. The receptors here all came from a human donor who donated a stem cell graft to a child with acute myeloid leukemia. The CDR3 runs from the conserved cysteine through the conserved F or W. A D gene is named only where the DNA matches it firmly. Some rows have no size entry. The others give once, few or many, or a class for an expanded clone.

TRBV27	NA	TRBJ2-1	TRBD2	TGTGCCAGCAGGACTCTAGCGGGACGCGACAATGAGCAGTTCTTC	CASRTLAGRDNEQFF
TRBV12-3/TRBV12-4	NA	TRBJ2-5	TRBD1	TGTGCCAGCAGCTTTACAGGGGGCAGACAAGAGACCCAGTACTTC	CASSFTGGRQETQYF
TRBV24-1	NA	TRBJ2-2	TRBD2	TGTGCCACCAGTGAAGCTAGCGGGGTGCACACCGGGGAGCTGTTTTTT	CATSEASGVHTGELFF
TRBV12-3/TRBV12-4	few	TRBJ2-2	TRBD1	TGTGCCAGCAGGACCGGGACAGGGACCGGGGAGCTGTTTTTT	CASRTGTGTGELFF
TRBV20-1	many	TRBJ2-2	NA	TGCAGTGCAAAAAGCACCGGGGAGCTGTTTTTT	CSAKSTGELFF
TRBV4-2	few	TRBJ2-7	NA	TGTGCCAGCAGCCAAGATAGTTCGGCCACGTACGAGCAGTACTTC	CASSQDSSATYEQYF
TRBV20-1	NA	TRBJ1-2	TRBD1	TGCAGTGCTACAGGGGGGTATGGCTACACCTTC	CSATGGYGYTF
TRBV20-1	once	TRBJ2-3	TRBD2	TGCAGTGCGGAAGAAAGCGGGAGAGGCACAGATACGCAGTATTTT	CSAEESGRGTDTQYF
TRBV28	few	TRBJ2-7	NA	TGTGCCAGCAGTTTTGATACAGCCTCCACCTACGAGCAGTACTTC	CASSFDTASTYEQYF
TRBV11-2	NA	TRBJ2-2	TRBD2	TGTGCCAGCAGCTTAGATCTTTTCCTCGGGACTAGCGGGACAAACACCGGGGAGCTGTTTTTT	CASSLDLFLGTSGTNTGELFF
TRBV20-1	many	TRBJ1-1	NA	TGCAGTGCTAGAGATCAAAGGGGGGAGACTGAAGCTTTCTTT	CSARDQRGETEAFF
TRBV18	many	TRBJ1-1	NA	TGTGCCAGCTCACCATGGGTAAACACTGAAGCTTTCTTT	CASSPWVNTEAFF
TRBV6-5	many	TRBJ2-2	NA	TGTGCCAGCATGTACTCCGGGGAGCTGTTTTTT	CASMYSGELFF
TRBV7-8	few	TRBJ2-7	NA	TGTGCCAGCAGCTTGTCCCCGGGAGACCTTTACTACGAGCAGTACTTC	CASSLSPGDLYYEQYF
TRBV4-2	few	TRBJ1-5	TRBD1	TGTGCCAGCAGCCCTCGCCGACAGGGGAAGGAGCCCCAGCATTTT	CASSPRRQGKEPQHF
TRBV3-1	NA	TRBJ2-1	TRBD2	TGTACCAGCAGCCGTCTGGTTGGGACTAGCGGAGATTACTACAATGAGCAGTTCTTC	CTSSRLVGTSGDYYNEQFF
TRBV20-1	NA	TRBJ2-7	NA	TGCAGTGCTAGAGACGTAGCGCGAGAAGAAATCTTC	CSARDVAREEIF
TRBV4-3	NA	TRBJ2-7	NA	TGCGCCAGCAGCGATGGTGCTAGCTCGTCCTACGAGCAGTACTTC	CASSDGASSSYEQYF
TRBV7-2	NA	TRBJ2-5	NA	TGTGCCAGCAGCCCGGGACACAGGGAGACCCAGTACTTC	CASSPGHRETQYF
TRBV11-2	NA	TRBJ2-3	NA	TGTGCCAGCAGCTCTGGACGGCACACAGATACGCAGTATTTT	CASSSGRHTDTQYF
TRBV7-3	NA	TRBJ2-1	TRBD2	TGTGCCAGCAGCTTGGACGCCCGGACTAGCTCCAATGAGCAGTTCTTC	CASSLDARTSSNEQFF
TRBV6-2/TRBV6-3	NA	TRBJ2-7	TRBD2	TGTGCCAGCACGGGGGGGCCAGCTCCCTACGAGCAGTACTTC	CASTGGPAPYEQYF
TRBV20-1	few	TRBJ2-3	NA	TGCAGTGCTAGATCATCGAGAAGCGCAACGGCCCCAGATACGCAGTATTTT	CSARSSRSATAPDTQYF
TRBV20-1	few	TRBJ2-7	TRBD2	TGCAGTGCTGCCCGTAGGACTAGCTACGAGCAGTACTTC	CSAARRTSYEQYF
TRBV7-9	few	TRBJ2-2	NA	TGTGCCAGCAGCTTAGCAGGACTCGGGGAGCTGTTTTTT	CASSLAGLGELFF
TRBV4-2	many	TRBJ2-1	TRBD2	TGTGCCAGCAGCCAACCACTAGCGGGAGGGCTCGATGAGCAGTTCTTC	CASSQPLAGGLDEQFF
TRBV12-3/TRBV12-4	NA	TRBJ1-1	TRBD1	TGTGCCAGCAGTTTCCTGGGGGACAGGGTGAACACTGAAGCTTTCTTT	CASSFLGDRVNTEAFF
TRBV24-1	few	TRBJ2-1	NA	TGTGCCACCAGTGAGGGGGCCGGGCAGTTCTTC	CATSEGAGQFF
TRBV12-3/TRBV12-4	few	TRBJ2-6	NA	TGTGCCAGCAGTTTCGCGACAGCTGGGGCCAACGTCCTGACTTTC	CASSFATAGANVLTF
TRBV28	few	TRBJ2-1	NA	TGTGCCAGCAGTCCACAACAGGGTGAGCAGTTCTTC	CASSPQQGEQFF
TRBV5-1	NA	TRBJ2-1	TRBD2	TGCGCCAGCAGCACGATAGCGGGAGGTGTGAATGAGCAGTTCTTC	CASSTIAGGVNEQFF
TRBV5-1	NA	TRBJ1-2	NA	TGCGCCAGCAGCGCCGGCACTAACTATGGCTACACCTTC	CASSAGTNYGYTF
TRBV29-1	NA	TRBJ2-5	NA	TGCAGCGTTGAAGTCCGTCAGACCCAGTACTTC	CSVEVRQTQYF
TRBV7-2	NA	TRBJ2-7	NA	TGTGCCAGCAGCTCCCCCGGACACGGCAGTTACGAGCAGTACTTC	CASSSPGHGSYEQYF
TRBV12-3/TRBV12-4	few	TRBJ2-1	NA	TGTGCCAGCAGTCCCGAACTTGAGCAGTTCTTC	CASSPELEQFF
TRBV5-4	few	TRBJ2-3	NA	TGTGCCAGCAGCTTCCCGGCTAGCCGAGGGACAGATACGCAGTATTTT	CASSFPASRGTDTQYF
TRBV7-3	NA	TRBJ2-1	NA	TGTGCCAGCAGCTTCGGAGGGGGCCATGAGCAGTTCTTC	CASSFGGGHEQFF
TRBV6-1	NA	TRBJ2-1	NA	TGTGCCAGCTCTCTAATCGGGCCGACAAATGAGCAGTTCTTC	CASSLIGPTNEQFF
TRBV20-1	many	TRBJ2-7	NA	TGCAGTGCGCCGAAACTGACGGGATCCTACGAGCAGTACTTC	CSAPKLTGSYEQYF
TRBV29-1	NA	TRBJ1-2	NA	TGCAGCGTTGTGGGACGGGAATCGGGCTACACCTTC	CSVVGRESGYTF
TRBV4-2	NA	TRBJ2-7	TRBD2	TGTGCCAGCAGCCAAGAGCCTAGCGGCCCCTACGAGCAGTACTTC	CASSQEPSGPYEQYF
TRBV6-1	NA	TRBJ2-3	NA	TGTGCCAGCGGTGGAGGGAAACGGCAGTATTTT	CASGGGKRQYF
TRBV10-2	NA	TRBJ2-5	TRBD1	TGCGCCAGCAGGGGACGGACAGGGTCGGACGAGACCCAGTACTTC	CASRGRTGSDETQYF
TRBV18	few	TRBJ2-1	TRBD2	TGTGCCAGCTCACCACCTCTCGGGACTAGCGGGCAAAATGAGCAGTTCTTC	CASSPPLGTSGQNEQFF
TRBV6-5	NA	TRBJ2-3	TRBD2	TGTGCCAGCAGTTACTCTCTAGCGGGTAGCACAGATACGCAGTATTTT	CASSYSLAGSTDTQYF
TRBV28	NA	TRBJ2-7	NA	TGTGCCAGCATCGGGGCCCCCTACGAGCAGTACTTC	CASIGAPYEQYF
TRBV15	few	TRBJ2-7	NA	TGTGCCACCAGCAGAGAGATCGAGTACGAGCAGTACTTC	CATSREIEYEQYF
TRBV25-1	NA	TRBJ2-5	NA	TGTGCCAGCAGTGAACCGCGGGAAGAGACCCAGTACTTC	CASSEPREETQYF
TRBV7-3	few	TRBJ1-6	NA	TGTGCCAGCAGCTCACAGGGTTTCGGCTCACCCCTCCACTTT	CASSSQGFGSPLHF
TRBV7-1	NA	TRBJ2-7	TRBD2	TGTGCCAGCAGCTCGACTAGCGGGAGGGGCTACGAGCAGTACTTC	CASSSTSGRGYEQYF
TRBV12-3/TRBV12-4	many	TRBJ2-7	NA	TGTGCCAGCAGTTTCGGGTCATCTGGGAGCTCCTACGAGCAGTACTTC	CASSFGSSGSSYEQYF
TRBV7-2	NA	TRBJ2-7	TRBD2	TGTGCCAGCAGCTTTAGCGGGCCACCCTACGAGCAGTACTTC	CASSFSGPPYEQYF
TRBV10-3	NA	TRBJ1-3	NA	TGTGCCATCAGGCTACGGGACACTGGAAACACCATATATTTT	CAIRLRDTGNTIYF
TRBV12-3/TRBV12-4	NA	TRBJ1-5	NA	TGTGCCAGCAGCAAGTCCGGCTACGGGTGGTTTACCCAGCATTTT	CASSKSGYGWFTQHF
TRBV27	many	TRBJ2-1	NA	TGTGCCAGCATCTCAGGGGTAGGTGCGCGGAATGAGCAGTTCTTC	CASISGVGARNEQFF
TRBV9	NA	TRBJ2-1	NA	TGTGCCAGCAGCGTTGGGGGGGCCAACTCCTACAATGAGCAGTTCTTC	CASSVGGANSYNEQFF